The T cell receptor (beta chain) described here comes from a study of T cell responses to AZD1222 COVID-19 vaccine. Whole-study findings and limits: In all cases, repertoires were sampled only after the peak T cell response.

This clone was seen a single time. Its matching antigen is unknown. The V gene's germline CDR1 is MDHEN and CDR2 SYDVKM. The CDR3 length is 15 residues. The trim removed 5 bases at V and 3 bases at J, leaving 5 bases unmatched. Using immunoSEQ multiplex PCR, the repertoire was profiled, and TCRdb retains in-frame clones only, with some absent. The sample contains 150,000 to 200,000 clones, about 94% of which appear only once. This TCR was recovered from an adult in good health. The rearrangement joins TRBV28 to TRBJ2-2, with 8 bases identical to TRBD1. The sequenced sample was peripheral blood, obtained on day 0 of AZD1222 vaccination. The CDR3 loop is CASSRQGSYTGELFF. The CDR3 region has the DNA TGTGCCAGCAGTAGACAGGGGTCCTACACCGGGGAGCTGTTTTTT.